One and the same sample provided the 21 T cell receptor beta chains below, sequenced in a study of blood T cell repertoires in COVID-19. Data came from immunoSEQ multiplex PCR; TCRdb stores just in-frame clones and leaves some out. This sample has 100,000 to 130,000 clones; more than 70% occur once, and the top ten carry about 6.8%. Material: peripheral blood. Receptors were obtained from a man in his fifties or sixties with active or convalescent COVID-19.

J is TRBJ2-1 and V is TRBV7-8, with 8 bases that match TRBD2. The CDR3 spans 15 residues. Germline CDR1 is SGHVS and CDR2 is FQNEAQ. V dropped 3 bases and J dropped 8; count of bases not matched to a gene: 9. This CDR3 is CASSFGSGGRDEQFF. CDR3 coding DNA: TGTGCCAGCAGCTTTGGCTCGGGAGGGCGTGATGAGCAGTTCTTC.

The chain has TRBV4-3 and TRBJ1-5; D might be TRBD1 (5 bases). V was trimmed by 5 bases and J by 3 bases, leaving 11 bases between them. This CDR3 is 14 amino acids long. Looked up from germline, CDR1 is LGHNA and CDR2 is YSLEER. The CDR3 reads CASSGDRNNQPQHF. The CDR3 coding sequence is TGCGCCAGCAGCGGAGACAGAAACAATCAGCCCCAGCATTTT.

J is TRBJ2-3 and V is TRBV3-1 (or the pseudogene TRBV3-2); TRBD2 agrees at 9 bases. V lost 1 base, J lost 6 bases, and 5 bases stayed unmatched. CDR3 length equals 15 residues. The germline V gene encodes CDR1 LGHDT and CDR2 YNNKEL (reference sequence). The CDR3 protein is CASSQAAGGLDTQYF. The CDR3 DNA reads TGTGCCAGCAGCCAAGCGGCGGGAGGGCTGGATACGCAGTATTTT.

This chain joins TRBV4-1 and TRBJ2-3; possible D gene TRBD1, 5 bases. Germline assignment: CDR1 MGHRA and CDR2 YSYEKL. CDR3 length equals 13 residues. V dropped 5 bases and J dropped 3 bases, with 9 bases sitting between them. The CDR3 loop reads CASSVQATDTQYF. The CDR3, as DNA: TGCGCCAGCAGCGTACAGGCGACAGATACGCAGTATTTT.

This chain connects TRBV5-1 to TRBJ2-1; perhaps TRBD2 as D (5 bases). Trimming pared 2 bases from V and 0 bases from J, leaving 12 bases between. Germline CDR1 is SGHRS and CDR2 is YFSETQ. The CDR3 length is 16 residues. The CDR3 spells CASSFSSPSSYNEQFF. In DNA form, the CDR3 reads TGCGCCAGCAGCTTCTCTAGCCCTAGCTCCTACAATGAGCAGTTCTTC. The variable domain in full, completed from reference TRBV5-1 and TRBJ2-1, reads KAGVTQTPRYLIKTRGQQVTLSCSPISGHRSVSWYQQTPGQGLQFLFEYFSETQRNKGNFPGRFSGRQFSNSRSEMNVSTLELGDSALYLCASSFSSPSSYNEQFFGPGTRLTVL.

This chain uses TRBV2 with TRBJ2-3, with 13 bases identical to TRBD2. Germline-derived CDR1 and CDR2 are SNHLY and FYNNEI. There are 17 residues in the CDR3. The V and J ends lost 7 bases and 1 base, in that order; junction bases with no gene match: 8. The CDR3 DNA reads as TGTGCCAGCAAATCCGGACTAGCGGGAGTGCGCACAGATACGCAGTATTTT. Protein product: CASKSGLAGVRTDTQYF.

The V gene is TRBV14, the J gene TRBJ1-2; D gene ambiguous. Trimming pared 4 bases from V and 0 bases from J, leaving 9 bases between. Germline assignment: CDR1 SGHDN and CDR2 FVKESK. The CDR3 has 14 amino acids. CDR3 DNA sequence: TGTGCCAGCAGCCCGAGCCATACTAACTATGGCTACACCTTC. It codes for CASSPSHTNYGYTF. The full variable domain, completed using reference TRBV14 and TRBJ1-2, is EAGVTQFPSHSVIEKGQTVTLRCDPISGHDNLYWYRRVMGKEIKFLLHFVKESKQDESGMPNNRFLAERTGGTYSTLKVQPAELEDSGVYFCASSPSHTNYGYTFGSGTRLTVV.

This clone occurred many times. The junction differs from germline at one of its ends, possibly a read error. This chain joins TRBV5-1 and TRBJ1-2; 10 nucleotides agree with TRBD1. Looked up from germline, CDR1 is SGHRS and CDR2 is YFSETQ. The CDR3 loop spans 13 amino acids. As DNA, the CDR3 is TGCGCCAGCAATGACCGGGACAGGGGAGATCTCCACTTC. Translation: CASNDRDRGDLHF.

This rearrangement joins TRBV9 to TRBJ2-7, with D uncertain. The V and J ends lost 4 bases and 5 bases respectively, with 16 bases between them. The CDR3 sequence is 14 residues long. From germline, CDR1 is SGDLS and CDR2 YYNGEE. CDR3 bases: TGTGCCAGCAGCAAGACCCCGCATCTAGACGAGCAGTACTTC. Translating gives CASSKTPHLDEQYF.

This clone was picked up one time. The rearrangement links TRBV5-4 to TRBJ1-5, with D possibly being TRBD1 (6 bases). The CDR3 length is 15 residues. Germline V gene data show CDR1 as SGHNT and CDR2 as YYREEE (reference sequence). Trimming pared 0 bases from V and 7 bases from J, leaving 14 bases between. CDR3 in DNA: TGTGCCAGCAGCTTGGATTCAGGGGTAGGCCAGCCCCAGCATTTT. This codes for CASSLDSGVGQPQHF.

In this sample, this clone turned up a few times. The J gene is TRBJ2-1, the V gene TRBV21-1; the D segment call TRBD2 is taken from the table without a DNA check. TRBV21-1 is a recognized pseudogene. The CDR3 runs 19 residues. The CDR3, as DNA: TGTGCCAGCAGCAAGGCCCCGGCTAGCGGGAGGCAAAGCTACAATGAGCAGTTCTTC. This gives the protein CASSKAPASGRQSYNEQFF.

This chain uses TRBV6-5 with TRBJ2-5, with 7 bases identical to TRBD1. CDR3 length: 14 amino acids. Germline assignment: CDR1 MNHEY and CDR2 SVGAGI. The V and J ends lost 6 bases and 1 base, in that order; junction bases with no gene match: 5. In DNA form, the CDR3 reads TGTGCCAGCAGAAAAGACAGGGCCCAAGAGACCCAGTACTTC. Translation: CASRKDRAQETQYF.

The rearrangement joins TRBV7-2 to TRBJ2-7, with D possibly being TRBD2 (7 bases). V lost 4 bases and J 6 bases, leaving 16 bases between the germline ends. This CDR3 is 14 amino acids long. Per the germline V gene, CDR1 is SGHTA and CDR2 is FQGNSA. CDR3 sequence reads: CASSSYGGHFEQYF. CDR3 DNA: TGTGCCAGCAGCTCCTACGGGGGGCATTTCGAGCAGTACTTC.

The rearrangement joins TRBV18 to TRBJ1-1, with 8 bases matching TRBD1. Germline-derived CDR1 and CDR2 are KGHSH and LQKENI. The CDR3 totals 15 residues. After removal of 0 bases from V and 4 bases from J, the junction contained 4 bases not matched to a gene. The DNA of the CDR3 is TGTGCCAGCTCACCACCGACAGGGGTAACCACTGAAGCTTTCTTT. Encoded protein: CASSPPTGVTTEAFF.

The rearrangement links TRBV6-2 or TRBV6-3 to TRBJ2-2; 13 nucleotides match TRBD2. V lost 4 bases to trimming and J lost 0 bases; unmatched junction nucleotides: 2. The CDR3 consists of 17 residues. Per germline, CDR1 MNHEY and CDR2 SVGEGT. The CDR3 is CASSSLAGGTNTGELFF. The DNA of the CDR3 is TGTGCCAGCAGTTCACTAGCGGGAGGGACGAACACCGGGGAGCTGTTTTTT.

The chain has TRBV25-1 and TRBJ2-1; 8 bases match TRBD2. Per germline, CDR1 MGHDK and CDR2 SYGVNS. The CDR3 sequence is 11 residues long. J lost 10 bases, V lost 6 bases, and 2 bases had no gene match. DNA for the CDR3: TGTGCCAGCAGGGGCGGGAGGGAGCAGTTCTTC. It yields the protein CASRGGREQFF.

The chain is built from TRBV28 and TRBJ1-4; 7 positions match TRBD1. V shed 4 bases and J 6 bases; nucleotides not matched to a gene: 5. CDR3 length: 14 amino acids. The germline gives CDR1 MDHEN, CDR2 SYDVKM. CDR3 sequence (DNA): TGTGCCAGCAGTTCGAGGGGGCAAGATGAAAAACTGTTTTTT. It specifies CASSSRGQDEKLFF. Looking up the rest from reference TRBV28 and TRBJ1-4 gives the full variable domain: DVKVTQSSRYLVKRTGEKVFLECVQDMDHENMFWYRQDPGLGLRLIYFSYDVKMKEKGDIPEGYSVSREKKERFSLILESASTNQTSMYLCASSSRGQDEKLFFGSGTQLSVL.

This sequence joins TRBV18 and TRBJ2-7, with D possibly matching TRBD1 (5 bases). V shed 3 bases and J shed 1 base, with 7 bases lying between them. Germline V lookup: CDR1 KGHSH, CDR2 LQKENI. The CDR3 has 13 residues. DNA for the CDR3: TGTGCCAGCTCACCCGCAGGGTCCTACGAGCAGTACTTC. It is translated as CASSPAGSYEQYF.

The chain employs TRBV6-5 and TRBJ1-4, with D possibly being TRBD1 (5 bases). The CDR3 has 15 residues. V gave up 2 bases and J gave up 5 bases, with 12 bases separating them. The germline V gene has CDR1 MNHEY and CDR2 SVGAGI. CDR3 nucleotide sequence: TGTGCCAGCAGTTACCAGGGACTTCTAAATGAAAAACTGTTTTTT. As protein: CASSYQGLLNEKLFF.

This clone turned up a few times. Written as DNA, the CDR3 is TGTGCCAGCAGTTACGGGAGGGGTGGGACTAATGAAAAACTGTTTTTT. This encodes CASSYGRGGTNEKLFF. The rearrangement uses TRBV6-6 and TRBJ1-4; D possibly corresponds to TRBD1 (5 bases). Germline loops: CDR1 MNHNY, CDR2 SVGAGI (reference sequence). The CDR3 consists of 16 residues. Trimming stripped 2 bases from V and 2 bases from J, with 12 bases between.

This clone was seen a few times. This chain joins TRBV10-3 and TRBJ1-1, with TRBD1 matching 9 bases. The CDR3 covers 14 residues. V lost 6 bases, J lost 5 bases, and 7 bases stayed unmatched. Germline V gives CDR1 ENHRY, CDR2 SYGVKD. CDR3 DNA sequence: TGTGCCATCAGCGTCGTAGGACAGGGGACTGAAGCTTTCTTT. Its protein is CAISVVGQGTEAFF.